Listed below are T cell receptor beta chains from one sample, sequenced in a study of control samples from healthy donors and cancer patients. Sequencing was performed with immunoSEQ multiplex PCR; in TCRdb, only in-frame clones are kept and a portion is missing. The listing contains fewer than 200,000 clones. The sequenced material came from blood. The receptors were gathered from a woman aged 25-40 years in good health. Both conserved end residues are part of each CDR3. The D gene is left open where the match is weak.

-	TRBV19	TRBJ1-1	CASSWGEGTEAFF	TGTGCCAGTAGTTGGGGGGAAGGCACTGAAGCTTTCTTT
-	TRBV28	TRBJ1-2	CASTHLLWDLPNYGYTF	TGTGCCAGCACACACCTGCTCTGGGATCTTCCAAACTATGGCTACACCTTC
-	TRBV7-6	TRBJ2-1	CASSRPLGKSLSYNEQFF	TGTGCCAGCAGCCGCCCCCTGGGGAAATCTCTCTCCTACAATGAGCAGTTCTTC
TRBD1	TRBV30	TRBJ1-4	CAWSVSAGGREKLFF	TGTGCCTGGAGTGTCAGCGCAGGGGGGCGTGAAAAACTGTTTTTT
-	TRBV7-2	TRBJ2-7	CASSLFRGDYEQYF	TGTGCCAGCAGCTTATTTCGGGGTGACTACGAGCAGTACTTC
-	TRBV2	TRBJ2-7	CASSEARSEQYF	TGTGCCAGCAGTGAAGCGAGAAGCGAGCAGTACTTC
TRBD1	TRBV5-6	TRBJ1-2	CASSFPGQGIDNYGYTF	TGTGCCAGCAGCTTCCCGGGACAGGGAATAGATAACTATGGCTACACCTTC
-	TRBV6-5	TRBJ1-6	CASTVYVESSPLHF	TGTGCCAGCACAGTTTACGTCGAATCGTCACCCCTCCACTTT
-	TRBV20-1	TRBJ2-3	CSASGGGTVSTDTQYF	TGCAGTGCTAGTGGGGGCGGGACGGTTAGCACAGATACGCAGTATTTT
-	TRBV18	TRBJ2-7	CASGPLGDEQYF	TGTGCCAGCGGCCCATTAGGGGACGAGCAGTACTTC
-	TRBV6-5	TRBJ1-1	CASSLRGGWSTEAFF	TGTGCCAGCAGCCTCCGGGGGGGATGGTCCACTGAAGCTTTCTTT
-	TRBV9	TRBJ1-4	CASSVGRTTTNEKLFF	TGTGCCAGCAGCGTCGGGAGGACTACAACTAATGAAAAACTGTTTTTT
-	TRBV6-5	TRBJ2-1	CASSFSGSHYNEQFF	TGTGCCAGCAGTTTCTCAGGGTCCCACTACAATGAGCAGTTCTTC
-	TRBV7-9	TRBJ1-1	CASSLMRNEAFF	TGTGCCAGCAGCTTGATGCGGAACGAAGCTTTCTTT
-	TRBV7-6	TRBJ1-1	CASSLVLDGEAFF	TGTGCCAGCAGCTTAGTGCTCGATGGTGAAGCTTTCTTT
-	TRBV5-1	TRBJ2-2	CASVERENTGELFF	TGCGCCAGCGTCGAGAGGGAGAACACCGGGGAGCTGTTTTTT